The TCR beta chain under discussion was sequenced for a study of cytomegalovirus exposure and HLA in healthy donors. Overall study context: The 550 to 800 first-cohort repertoires and the approximately 130 validation repertoires shared the same platform, a later analysis reported.

Points on this clone: The antigen remains undetermined.

This table comes from immunoSEQ multiplex PCR, and its TCRdb copy is limited to in-frame clones, with some not included. Of 200,000 to 300,000 clones detected, more than 75% appear once; the ten largest clones hold 2.6%. Per germline, CDR1 MDHEN and CDR2 SYDVKM. The CDR3 loop spans 14 amino acids. V lost 6 bases and J 1 base, leaving 10 bases between the germline ends. Overall study findings and caveats: Through in vitro validation, a few CMV-associated chains were shown to be specific for CMV antigens. With high specificity and sensitivity, the classifier reportedly diagnosed cytomegalovirus status. TCR clusters originating in the first cohort tended to co-occur in the 100 to 150 validation repertoires, according to a later analysis.

The rearrangement joins TRBV28 to TRBJ1-3; D possibly corresponds to TRBD1 (6 bases). The source material was PBMCs. This sequence was found in a man aged 18 to 30 in good health and CMV-seronegative. CDR3 coding DNA: TGTGCCAGCAGCCGGGACACTTCTGGAAACACCATATATTTT. This translates into CASSRDTSGNTIYF.